This is a list of T cell receptor beta chains from one sample in a study of identical twins. A single record per CDR3 protein comes from TCRdb applying MiXCR to the 5' RACE reads. The sample lists hundreds of thousands of distinct CDR3 sequences, 20% to 25% occurring once. These data were likewise used in another study, on yellow fever vaccine responses in identical twins.

What was sequenced was CD4+ T cells sorted from blood. The receptors stem from a woman between 18 and 29 years old in good health. CDR3s include the opening cysteine and the closing phenylalanine or tryptophan. D genes are given only for firm matches. Not every row has a clone size; where given, it reads once, few, many or a size class.

j_call | d_call | v_call | clone_size | cdr3_aa | cdr3_nt
TRBJ2-1 | TRBD2 | TRBV29-1 | NA | CSVRSGSDEQFF | TGCAGCGTTCGTAGCGGGAGCGATGAGCAGTTCTTC
TRBJ2-5 | NA | TRBV7-6 | NA | CASSYDPKETQYF | TGTGCCAGCAGTTATGACCCCAAAGAGACCCAGTACTTC
TRBJ2-2 | NA | TRBV12-3/TRBV12-4 | NA | CASSLISGVNTGELFF | TGTGCCAGCAGTTTGATTTCGGGAGTGAACACCGGGGAGCTGTTTTTT
TRBJ1-1 | NA | TRBV12-3/TRBV12-4 | NA | CASRPREKTEAFF | TGTGCCAGCAGACCCCGGGAAAAAACTGAAGCTTTCTTT
TRBJ1-2 | NA | TRBV3-1 | NA | CASSHDRSYGDGYTF | TGTGCCAGCAGCCATGACAGGTCCTACGGCGATGGCTACACCTTC
TRBJ1-6 | NA | TRBV11-2 | few | CASSSQGTGISPLHF | TGTGCCAGCAGCTCCCAGGGGACGGGTATATCACCCCTCCACTTT
TRBJ1-2 | NA | TRBV5-1 | few | CASSLPDGDYGYTF | TGCGCCAGCAGCTTGCCAGACGGAGACTATGGCTACACCTTC
TRBJ2-5 | NA | TRBV10-3 | NA | CAISEGVAKQETQYF | TGTGCCATCAGTGAGGGGGTTGCCAAACAAGAGACCCAGTACTTC
TRBJ2-5 | TRBD2 | TRBV11-2 | few | CASSDAGGPRETQYF | TGTGCCAGCAGCGACGCGGGAGGGCCTCGTGAGACCCAGTACTTC
TRBJ1-5 | NA | TRBV6-1 | few | CASSQETGYQPQHF | TGTGCCAGCTCACAGGAGACAGGTTATCAGCCCCAGCATTTT
TRBJ2-1 | TRBD1 | TRBV11-3 | NA | CASSLGPQTGGWNEQFF | TGTGCCAGCAGCTTAGGACCTCAGACAGGGGGCTGGAATGAGCAGTTCTTC
TRBJ1-1 | NA | TRBV11-2 | few | CASSLDPGRGTEAFF | TGTGCCAGCAGCTTAGATCCCGGTCGGGGCACTGAAGCTTTCTTT
TRBJ2-2 | NA | TRBV24-1 | few | CAIAAGQLNTGELFF | TGTGCCATCGCCGCGGGACAGCTTAACACCGGGGAGCTGTTTTTT
TRBJ2-5 | TRBD2 | TRBV5-4 | NA | CASSVRTSWGQETQYF | TGTGCCAGCAGCGTTAGGACTAGCTGGGGACAAGAGACCCAGTACTTC
TRBJ2-3 | NA | TRBV12-3/TRBV12-4 | few | CASMSGSDTQYF | TGTGCCAGCATGTCTGGCTCAGATACGCAGTATTTT
TRBJ2-1 | NA | TRBV20-1 | NA | CSNEREQFF | TGCAGTAACGAACGTGAGCAGTTCTTC
TRBJ2-2 | NA | TRBV6-5 | few | CASSSGLRGTGELFF | TGTGCCAGCAGTTCGGGACTGCGAGGCACCGGGGAGCTGTTTTTT
TRBJ2-1 | TRBD2 | TRBV5-1 | NA | CASSLALAGGVDEQFF | TGCGCCAGCAGCTTGGCGCTAGCGGGAGGGGTGGATGAGCAGTTCTTC
TRBJ2-1 | NA | TRBV6-1 | few | CASGRRLTRPLPRNNEQFF | TGTGCCAGTGGGCGTCGGCTTACACGACCCCTTCCGAGGAATAATGAGCAGTTCTTC
TRBJ2-5 | TRBD2 | TRBV3-1 | few | CASSHLARPYSGRSQETQYF | TGTGCCAGCAGTCACCTCGCGCGACCATATAGCGGGAGGTCCCAAGAGACCCAGTACTTC
TRBJ2-1 | TRBD2 | TRBV11-1 | NA | CASSPGLAGGLRSYNEQFF | TGTGCCAGCAGCCCTGGACTAGCGGGGGGGCTACGCTCCTACAATGAGCAGTTCTTC
TRBJ1-6 | TRBD1 | TRBV4-1 | few | CASSQGGQGLGNSPLHF | TGCGCCAGCAGCCAGGGGGGACAGGGCCTTGGCAATTCACCCCTCCACTTT
TRBJ2-6 | NA | TRBV7-2 | few | CASSPHASRAGANVLTF | TGTGCCAGCAGCCCGCACGCTTCACGGGCTGGGGCCAACGTCCTGACTTTC
TRBJ1-1 | TRBD1 | TRBV5-5 | NA | CASSLGTESEAFF | TGTGCCAGCAGCCTCGGGACAGAAAGTGAAGCTTTCTTT
TRBJ1-1 | NA | TRBV10-3 | few | CAISPSDVGSTEAFF | TGTGCCATCAGTCCCTCGGACGTGGGATCCACTGAAGCTTTCTTT
TRBJ2-5 | NA | TRBV28 | few | CASSPDMQETQYF | TGTGCCAGCAGTCCGGACATGCAAGAGACCCAGTACTTC
TRBJ2-2 | NA | TRBV7-2 | NA | CASSSTAGWDTGELFF | TGTGCCAGCAGCTCCACGGCGGGATGGGACACCGGGGAGCTGTTTTTT
TRBJ1-4 | NA | TRBV10-3 | NA | CAISGLGIEKLFF | TGTGCCATCAGTGGCCTGGGGATTGAAAAACTGTTTTTT
TRBJ1-2 | NA | TRBV11-3 | NA | CASSLDTDGGYTF | TGTGCCAGCAGCTTAGACACGGATGGTGGCTACACCTTC
TRBJ1-2 | TRBD1 | TRBV5-5 | few | CASSPGQGAQYGYTF | TGTGCCAGCAGCCCCGGACAGGGGGCACAGTATGGCTACACCTTC
TRBJ2-1 | NA | TRBV5-1 | NA | CASSAIRVRRPESNEQFF | TGCGCCAGCAGCGCCATCAGGGTTAGACGTCCGGAATCCAATGAGCAGTTCTTC
TRBJ2-1 | NA | TRBV20-1 | NA | CSAATGRNEQFF | TGCAGTGCTGCGACGGGGAGGAATGAGCAGTTCTTC
TRBJ1-2 | NA | TRBV7-2 | NA | CASSLEHERGGGGYTF | TGTGCCAGCAGCTTAGAGCACGAGCGGGGGGGTGGCGGCTACACCTTC
TRBJ2-7 | NA | TRBV11-3 | few | CASSSDAGKGEQYF | TGTGCCAGCAGCTCCGACGCGGGTAAGGGCGAGCAGTACTTC
TRBJ2-5 | NA | TRBV20-1 | NA | CSASKGGTETQYF | TGCAGTGCTAGTAAGGGAGGCACGGAGACCCAGTACTTC
TRBJ2-3 | NA | TRBV7-9 | few | CASSFSGARTDTQYF | TGTGCCAGCAGCTTTAGCGGAGCCCGCACAGATACGCAGTATTTT
TRBJ1-1 | NA | TRBV6-5 | NA | CASSPLGAEAFF | TGTGCCAGCAGTCCCCTGGGGGCTGAAGCTTTCTTT
TRBJ2-3 | TRBD1 | TRBV7-9 | NA | CASSGGQGKADTQYF | TGTGCCAGCAGCGGAGGACAGGGGAAGGCAGATACGCAGTATTTT
TRBJ2-5 | TRBD2 | TRBV7-9 | NA | CASSRHGTSGQETQYF | TGTGCCAGCAGCCGACACGGGACTAGCGGTCAAGAGACCCAGTACTTC